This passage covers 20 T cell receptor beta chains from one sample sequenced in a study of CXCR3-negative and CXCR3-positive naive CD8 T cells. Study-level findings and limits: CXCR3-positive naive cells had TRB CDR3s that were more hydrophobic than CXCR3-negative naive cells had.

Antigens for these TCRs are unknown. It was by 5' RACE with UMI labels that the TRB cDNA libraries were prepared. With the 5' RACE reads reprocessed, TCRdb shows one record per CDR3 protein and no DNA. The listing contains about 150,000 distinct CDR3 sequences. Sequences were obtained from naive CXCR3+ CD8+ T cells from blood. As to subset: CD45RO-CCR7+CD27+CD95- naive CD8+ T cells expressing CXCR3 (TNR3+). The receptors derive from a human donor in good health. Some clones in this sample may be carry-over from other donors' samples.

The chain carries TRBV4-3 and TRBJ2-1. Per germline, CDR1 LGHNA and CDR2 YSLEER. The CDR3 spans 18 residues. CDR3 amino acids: CASSQAYITGNAYNEQFF.

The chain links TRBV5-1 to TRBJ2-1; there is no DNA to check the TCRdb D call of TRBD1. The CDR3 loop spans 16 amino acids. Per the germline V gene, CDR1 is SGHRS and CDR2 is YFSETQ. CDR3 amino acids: CASSLVPGLGSNEHFF.

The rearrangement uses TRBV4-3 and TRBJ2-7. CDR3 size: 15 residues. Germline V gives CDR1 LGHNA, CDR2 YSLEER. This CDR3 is CASSQGVGISYEQYF.

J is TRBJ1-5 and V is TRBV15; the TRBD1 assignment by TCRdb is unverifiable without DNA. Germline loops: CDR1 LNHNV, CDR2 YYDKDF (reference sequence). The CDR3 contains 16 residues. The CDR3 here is CATSRAGGGSNQPQHF.

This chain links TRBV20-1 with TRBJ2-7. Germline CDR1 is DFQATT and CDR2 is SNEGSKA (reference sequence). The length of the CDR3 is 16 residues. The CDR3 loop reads CSARDQLAGESYEQYF.

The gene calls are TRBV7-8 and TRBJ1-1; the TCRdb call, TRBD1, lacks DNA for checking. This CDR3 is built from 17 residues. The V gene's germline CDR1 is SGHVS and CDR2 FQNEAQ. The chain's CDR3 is CASSHRDHGQINTEAFF.

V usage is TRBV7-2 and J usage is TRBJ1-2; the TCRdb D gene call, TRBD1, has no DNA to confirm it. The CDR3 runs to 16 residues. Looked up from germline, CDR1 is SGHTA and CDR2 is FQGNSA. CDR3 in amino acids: CASSSRWDRINYGYTF. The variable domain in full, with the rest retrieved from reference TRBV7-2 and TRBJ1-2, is GAGVSQSPSNKVTEKGKDVELRCDPISGHTALYWYRQSLGQGLEFLIYFQGNSAPDKSGLPSDRFSAERTGGSVSTLTIQRTQQEDSAVYLCASSSRWDRINYGYTFGSGTRLTVV.

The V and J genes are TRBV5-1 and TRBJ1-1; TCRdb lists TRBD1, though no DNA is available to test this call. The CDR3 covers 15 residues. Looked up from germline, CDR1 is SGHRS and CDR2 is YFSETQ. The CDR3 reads CASSLRDRGIAEAFF.

This CDR3 reads CASSFGGTYNEQFF. The chain employs TRBV12-3 or TRBV12-4 and TRBJ2-1; TCRdb proposes TRBD1, but this gene call is untestable without DNA. The CDR3 contains 14 residues.

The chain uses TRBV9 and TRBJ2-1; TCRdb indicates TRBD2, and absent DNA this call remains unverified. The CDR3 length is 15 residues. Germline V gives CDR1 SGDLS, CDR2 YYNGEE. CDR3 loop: CASSWTSGSGNEQFF. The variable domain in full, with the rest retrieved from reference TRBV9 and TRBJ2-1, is DSGVTQTPKHLITATGQRVTLRCSPRSGDLSVYWYQQSLDQGLQFLIQYYNGEERAKGNILERFSAQQFPDLHSELNLSSLELGDSALYFCASSWTSGSGNEQFFGPGTRLTVL.

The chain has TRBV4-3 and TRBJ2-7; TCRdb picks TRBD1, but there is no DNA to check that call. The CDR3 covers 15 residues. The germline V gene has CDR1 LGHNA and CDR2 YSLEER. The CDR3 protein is CASRRDLGDPSEQYF.

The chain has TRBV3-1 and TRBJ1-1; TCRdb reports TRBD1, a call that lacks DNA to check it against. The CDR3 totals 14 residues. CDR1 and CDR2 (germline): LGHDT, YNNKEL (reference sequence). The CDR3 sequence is CASSQLRGHTEAFF.

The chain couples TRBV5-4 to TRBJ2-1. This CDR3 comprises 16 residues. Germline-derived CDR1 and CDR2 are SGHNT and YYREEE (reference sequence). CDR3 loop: CASSLVWESSYNEQFF. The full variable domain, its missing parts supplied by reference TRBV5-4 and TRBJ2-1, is ETGVTQSPTHLIKTRGQQVTLRCSSQSGHNTVSWYQQALGQGPQFIFQYYREEENGRGNFPPRFSGLQFPNYSSELNVNALELDDSALYLCASSLVWESSYNEQFFGPGTRLTVL.

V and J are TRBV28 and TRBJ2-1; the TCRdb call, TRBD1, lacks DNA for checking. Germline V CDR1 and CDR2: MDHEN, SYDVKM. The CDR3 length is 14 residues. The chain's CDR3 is CASTREGSYNEQFF.

CDR3: CASSQDRGRAFF. This chain links TRBV3-1 with TRBJ1-1. This CDR3 is built from 12 residues. In germline, CDR1 is LGHDT, CDR2 YNNKEL (reference sequence).

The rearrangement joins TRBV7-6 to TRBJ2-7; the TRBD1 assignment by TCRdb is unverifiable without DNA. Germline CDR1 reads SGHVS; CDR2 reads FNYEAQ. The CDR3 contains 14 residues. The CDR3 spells CASSQGGAHSEQYF.

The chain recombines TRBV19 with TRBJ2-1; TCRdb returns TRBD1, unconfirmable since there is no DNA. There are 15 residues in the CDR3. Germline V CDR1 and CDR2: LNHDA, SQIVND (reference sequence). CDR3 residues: CASSISGSPYNEQFF. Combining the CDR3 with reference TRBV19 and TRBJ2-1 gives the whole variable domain DGGITQSPKYLFRKEGQNVTLSCEQNLNHDAMYWYRQDPGQGLRLIYYSQIVNDFQKGDIAEGYSVSREKKESFPLTVTSAQKNPTAFYLCASSISGSPYNEQFFGPGTRLTVL.

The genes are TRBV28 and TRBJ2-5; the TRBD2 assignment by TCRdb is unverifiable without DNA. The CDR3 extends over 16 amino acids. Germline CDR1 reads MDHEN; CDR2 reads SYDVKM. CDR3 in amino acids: CASSTRTSGSQETQYF.

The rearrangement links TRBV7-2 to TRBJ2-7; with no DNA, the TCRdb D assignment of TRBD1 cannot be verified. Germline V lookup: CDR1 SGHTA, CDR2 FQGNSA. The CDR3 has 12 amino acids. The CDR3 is CATGTAVYEQYF.

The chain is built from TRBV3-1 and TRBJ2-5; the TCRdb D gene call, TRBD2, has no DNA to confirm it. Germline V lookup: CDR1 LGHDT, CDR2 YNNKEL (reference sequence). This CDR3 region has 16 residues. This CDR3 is CASSSSGGGAGETQYF.